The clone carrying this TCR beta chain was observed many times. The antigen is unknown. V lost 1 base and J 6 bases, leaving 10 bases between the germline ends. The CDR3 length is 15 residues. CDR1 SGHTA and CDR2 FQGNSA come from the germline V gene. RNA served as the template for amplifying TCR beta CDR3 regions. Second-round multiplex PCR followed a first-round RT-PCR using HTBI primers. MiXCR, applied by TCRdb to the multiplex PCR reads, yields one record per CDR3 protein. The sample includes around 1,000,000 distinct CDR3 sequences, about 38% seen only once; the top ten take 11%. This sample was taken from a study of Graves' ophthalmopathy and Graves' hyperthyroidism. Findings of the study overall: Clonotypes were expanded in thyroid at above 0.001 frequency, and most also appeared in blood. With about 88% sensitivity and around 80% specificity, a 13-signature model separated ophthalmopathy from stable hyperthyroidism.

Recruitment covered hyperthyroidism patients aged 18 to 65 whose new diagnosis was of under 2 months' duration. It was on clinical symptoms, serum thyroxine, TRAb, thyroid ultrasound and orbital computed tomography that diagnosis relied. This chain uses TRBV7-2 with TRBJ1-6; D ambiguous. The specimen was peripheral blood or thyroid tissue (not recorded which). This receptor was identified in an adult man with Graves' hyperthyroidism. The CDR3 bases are TGTGCCAGCAGCTTAGGCGGCAGGATTAATTCACCCCTCCACTTT. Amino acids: CASSLGGRINSPLHF.